The next 30 T cell receptor beta chains were all read from a single sample in a study of cytomegalovirus exposure and HLA in healthy donors. Amplification used 60 Vbeta primers and 13 Jbeta primers. The repertoire was sequenced with immunoSEQ multiplex PCR; TCRdb's copy has only in-frame clones and lacks some. The sample includes roughly 200,000 clones, roughly 80% seen only once; the top ten take around 2.8%. The specimen sequenced was PBMCs. Receptors originate from a man between 25 and 39 years old in good health and CMV-seronegative.

There are a few counts of this clone. The chain couples TRBV6-1 to TRBJ2-7, with a tentative D call TRBD2 (5 bases). Germline CDR1 is MNHNS and CDR2 is SASEGT. The CDR3 extends over 12 amino acids. The V end lost 9 bases, the J end lost 2 bases, and 11 bases lay between the germline ends. CDR3 amino acids: CASKLVAYEQYF. DNA of the CDR3: TGTGCCAGTAAACTAGTAGCCTACGAGCAGTACTTC.

This rearrangement joins TRBV6-1 to TRBJ2-7, with 10 positions matching TRBD1. Germline V CDR1 and CDR2: MNHNS, SASEGT. V was pared by 3 bases and J by 0 bases, with 2 bases of the junction left unmatched. CDR3 length equals 15 residues. The CDR3 loop is CASSEDRGSSYEQYF. The DNA for the CDR3 is TGTGCCAGCAGTGAGGACAGGGGGAGCTCCTACGAGCAGTACTTC.

DNA of the CDR3: TGTGCCAGCAGCCTAGCGGGACTCACAGATACGCAGTATTTT. The encoded protein is CASSLAGLTDTQYF. This chain connects TRBV9 to TRBJ2-3, with TRBD2 matching 9 bases. This CDR3 contains 14 residues. The junction had 2 bases not matched to a gene; V was cut back by 4 bases and J by 2 bases. Germline V gene sequence: CDR1 SGDLS, CDR2 YYNGEE.

The gene calls are TRBV11-2 and TRBJ2-7; 9 bases match TRBD1. This CDR3 contains 16 residues. The germline gives CDR1 SGHAT, CDR2 FQNNGV. The V gene end was trimmed by 5 bases and the J gene end by 7 bases; junction bases not matched to a gene: 15. CDR3 DNA sequence: TGTGCCAGCAGCGGGAACCTCGGGACAGGGTTCTTAGAGCAGTACTTC. Protein product: CASSGNLGTGFLEQYF.

For this clone: An end of the junction differs from the germline gene, which may be a read error. The chain joins TRBV7-9 to TRBJ2-5; TRBD2 agrees at 11 bases. Germline CDR1 reads SEHNR; CDR2 reads FQNEAQ (reference sequence). The length of the CDR3 is 14 residues. CDR3 coding DNA: TGTGCCAGCAGTTTAGCGGGGGGGCGTGGGACCCAGTACTTC. This encodes CASSLAGGRGTQYF.

This rearrangement joins TRBV19 to TRBJ2-1; 7 bases are a match to TRBD1. After removal of 4 bases from V and 4 bases from J, the junction contained 13 bases not matched to a gene. CDR3 length equals 17 residues. Germline loops: CDR1 LNHDA, CDR2 SQIVND (reference sequence). In DNA, the CDR3 is TGTGCCAGTAGTACCGCCCTGGACAGGATAATGTACAATGAGCAGTTCTTC. Translated: CASSTALDRIMYNEQFF.

The genes are TRBV15 and TRBJ2-3; D is unresolved. The CDR3 is 13 residues long. CDR1 is LNHNV and CDR2 is YYDKDF in the germline V gene (reference sequence). V lost 4 bases to trimming and J lost 6 bases, with 11 bases between them. In DNA form, the CDR3 reads TGTGCCACCAGCACCAGACCCGGGGATACGCAGTATTTT. Residues: CATSTRPGDTQYF. Looking up the rest from reference TRBV15 and TRBJ2-3 gives the full variable domain: DAMVIQNPRYQVTQFGKPVTLSCSQTLNHNVMYWYQQKSSQAPKLLFHYYDKDFNNEADTPDNFQSRRPNTSFCFLDIRSPGLGDTAMYLCATSTRPGDTQYFGPGTRLTVL.

The chain couples TRBV5-1 to TRBJ1-5; 9 nucleotides match TRBD1. Germline lookup yields CDR1 SGHRS and CDR2 YFSETQ. The CDR3 has 17 residues. V lost 5 bases to trimming and J lost 3 bases; unmatched junction nucleotides: 12. The CDR3 sequence is CASSRGRTGEDNQPQHF. CDR3 coding DNA: TGCGCCAGCAGTCGGGGCCGGACAGGGGAGGACAATCAGCCCCAGCATTTT.

J is TRBJ2-5 and V is TRBV5-1, with D maybe TRBD1 (6 bases). The V and J ends lost 0 bases and 1 base respectively, with 13 bases between them. The CDR3 is 16 amino acids. The germline CDR1 and CDR2 sequences are SGHRS and YFSETQ. The CDR3 spells CASSLGSTGTQETQYF. The CDR3 DNA is TGCGCCAGCAGCTTGGGCTCAACAGGGACCCAAGAGACCCAGTACTTC. Variable domain in full (rest from reference TRBV5-1 and TRBJ2-5): KAGVTQTPRYLIKTRGQQVTLSCSPISGHRSVSWYQQTPGQGLQFLFEYFSETQRNKGNFPGRFSGRQFSNSRSEMNVSTLELGDSALYLCASSLGSTGTQETQYFGPGTRLLVL.

There are a few counts of this clone. The chain combines TRBV7-9 with TRBJ2-1; the match to TRBD2 covers 13 bases. The V segment lost 4 bases and the J segment 3 bases; nucleotides outside the gene matches: 9. Germline CDR1 reads SEHNR; CDR2 reads FQNEAQ (reference sequence). CDR3 size: 18 residues. The CDR3 here is CASSSTSGGRPGYNEQFF. The CDR3, as DNA: TGTGCCAGCAGCTCGACTAGCGGGGGGCGTCCGGGCTACAATGAGCAGTTCTTC.

The chain links TRBV7-8 to TRBJ1-6; a weak D match, TRBD1 (5 bases). Germline CDR1 is SGHVS and CDR2 is FQNEAQ. CDR3 length: 18 amino acids. The V end lost 0 bases, the J end lost 1 base, and 13 bases lay between the germline ends. DNA of the CDR3: TGTGCCAGCAGCTTAGCCTCGGGGGAAAGTTCCTATAATTCACCCCTCCACTTT. It codes for CASSLASGESSYNSPLHF.

The genes are TRBV5-4 and TRBJ1-1; D is unclear. Germline V gene lookup returns CDR1 SGHNT and CDR2 YYREEE (reference sequence). Trimming took 2 bases from V and 1 from J, leaving 6 bases between them. The CDR3 totals 13 residues. The CDR3 sequence is CASSFSGNTEAFF. The CDR3, as DNA: TGTGCCAGCAGCTTTTCAGGGAACACTGAAGCTTTCTTT. The whole variable domain, filled in from reference TRBV5-4 and TRBJ1-1, reads ETGVTQSPTHLIKTRGQQVTLRCSSQSGHNTVSWYQQALGQGPQFIFQYYREEENGRGNFPPRFSGLQFPNYSSELNVNALELDDSALYLCASSFSGNTEAFFGQGTRLTVV.

This sequence joins TRBV10-1 and TRBJ2-1, with 8 bases that match TRBD2. Germline V gene data show CDR1 as WNHNN and CDR2 as SYGVQD (reference sequence). V dropped 0 bases and J dropped 4; count of bases not matched to a gene: 8. The length of the CDR3 is 17 residues. The CDR3 spells CASSESVRGGRYNEQFF. CDR3 coding DNA: TGCGCCAGCAGTGAGTCCGTCCGGGGGGGGAGGTACAATGAGCAGTTCTTC.

The chain recombines TRBV7-3 with TRBJ2-1, with 8 positions matching TRBD1. V gave up 3 bases and J gave up 5 bases; unmatched junction bases: 0. This CDR3 contains 13 residues. The germline V gene encodes CDR1 SGHTA and CDR2 FQGTGA. The chain's CDR3 is CASSLDRDNEQFF. Written as DNA, the CDR3 is TGTGCCAGCAGCTTGGACAGGGACAATGAGCAGTTCTTC.

The genes are TRBV9 and TRBJ2-3; D is perhaps TRBD2 (6 bases). Trimming shortened V by 4 bases and J by 4 bases, and 10 bases separated the two germline ends. In germline, CDR1 is SGDLS, CDR2 YYNGEE. The CDR3 loop spans 13 amino acids. The CDR3 nucleotides read TGTGCCAGCAGCCCACCGGGGGCAGATACGCAGTATTTT. As protein: CASSPPGADTQYF.

The chain recombines TRBV27 with TRBJ1-2; 7 nucleotides line up with TRBD1. V dropped 6 bases and J dropped 7; count of bases not matched to a gene: 11. From germline, CDR1 is MNHEY and CDR2 SMNVEV (reference sequence). CDR3 length: 14 amino acids. This CDR3 is CASSQALGGSGYTF. CDR3 bases: TGTGCCAGCAGCCAAGCTTTAGGGGGCTCTGGCTACACCTTC.

This clone was seen a few times. This rearrangement joins TRBV4-1 to TRBJ2-2; TRBD1 agrees at 7 bases. V lost 2 bases to trimming and J lost 5 bases; unmatched junction nucleotides: 5. The germline CDR1 and CDR2 sequences are MGHRA and YSYEKL. The length of the CDR3 is 15 residues. CDR3 sequence (DNA): TGCGCCAGCAGCCAACCGACAGGGCCGACCGGGGAGCTGTTTTTT. It is translated as CASSQPTGPTGELFF.

The gene calls are TRBV28 and TRBJ1-6; 8 positions match TRBD1. This CDR3 contains 17 residues. The J segment lost 8 bases and the V segment lost 2 bases, leaving 11 bases of the junction unmatched. Germline CDR1 reads MDHEN; CDR2 reads SYDVKM. The CDR3 nucleotides read TGTGCCAGCAGTTTACCATTGACAGGGGCTGGCGATTCACCCCTCCACTTT. Residues: CASSLPLTGAGDSPLHF.

The chain is built from TRBV4-1 and TRBJ2-3; 8 nucleotides agree with TRBD1. The CDR3 is made up of 16 amino acids. The trim removed 4 bases at V and 3 bases at J, leaving 9 bases unmatched. Germline CDR1 and CDR2: MGHRA and YSYEKL. CDR3 DNA: TGCGCCAGCAGCCTGTCCGGGACAGGTATAACAGATACGCAGTATTTT. It yields the protein CASSLSGTGITDTQYF.

The chain carries TRBV10-3 and TRBJ1-5, with D possibly being TRBD1 (6 bases). V lost 0 bases, J lost 5 bases, and 26 bases lay in between. Germline CDR1 and CDR2: ENHRY and SYGVKD. The CDR3 runs 20 residues. This CDR3 is CAISESFAGGDTLWDQPQHF. The CDR3 nucleotides read TGTGCCATCAGTGAGTCGTTTGCGGGAGGGGACACCCTATGGGATCAGCCCCAGCATTTT.

The chain carries TRBV4-3 and TRBJ2-2; D is possibly TRBD2 (6 bases). The germline CDR1 and CDR2 sequences are LGHNA and YSLEER. The ends were cut back, 1 base at V and 7 bases at J, with 28 bases in the middle. CDR3 length: 20 residues. The CDR3 region has the DNA TGCGCCAGCAGCCAAGGGACCACGTTTGTTAGCGGTGAGGGAAACGGGGAGCTGTTTTTT. It codes for CASSQGTTFVSGEGNGELFF.

In this sample, this clone turned up once. The CDR3 here is CASSAKTGFGEQFF. Written as DNA, the CDR3 is TGTGCCAGCAGCGCGAAAACAGGGTTCGGTGAGCAGTTCTTC. The chain combines TRBV9 with TRBJ2-1; the D gene is possibly TRBD1 (6 bases). The length of the CDR3 is 14 residues. Between the trimmed V and J ends, which lost 3 bases and 9 bases, there was a span of 16 bases. The germline CDR1 and CDR2 sequences are SGDLS and YYNGEE.

The chain couples TRBV29-1 to TRBJ1-1; TRBD1 is a possible D gene (5 bases). This CDR3 contains 11 residues. Germline lookup yields CDR1 SQVTM and CDR2 ANQGSEA. With 7 bases removed from V and 0 bases from J, the gap between germline ends came to 6 bases. CDR3 sequence (DNA): TGCAGCGGGGGGGTGAACACTGAAGCTTTCTTT. Encoded protein: CSGGVNTEAFF.

The sample holds a few counts of this clone. V usage is TRBV7-8 and J usage is TRBJ2-5; 7 bases map to TRBD2. This CDR3 spans 15 amino acids. Unmatched junction bases numbered 2, after V lost 1 base and J lost 0 bases. Germline loops: CDR1 SGHVS, CDR2 FQNEAQ. The CDR3 region is CASSLELAYQETQYF. The CDR3 DNA is TGTGCCAGCAGCTTAGAACTAGCGTACCAAGAGACCCAGTACTTC.

The rearrangement links TRBV9 to TRBJ1-2, with 11 nucleotides matching TRBD1. Germline lookup yields CDR1 SGDLS and CDR2 YYNGEE. This CDR3 spans 13 amino acids. The V and J ends lost 4 bases and 8 bases, in that order; junction bases with no gene match: 4. CDR3 loop: CASSTRDRGGYTF. DNA of the CDR3: TGTGCCAGCAGCACTAGGGACAGGGGGGGCTACACCTTC. Complete variable domain (other parts from reference TRBV9 and TRBJ1-2): DSGVTQTPKHLITATGQRVTLRCSPRSGDLSVYWYQQSLDQGLQFLIQYYNGEERAKGNILERFSAQQFPDLHSELNLSSLELGDSALYFCASSTRDRGGYTFGSGTRLTVV.

The V gene is TRBV29-1, the J gene TRBJ2-7; 7 bases are shared with TRBD1. CDR1 is SQVTM, CDR2 ANQGSEA, per germline. J gave up 4 bases and V 4 bases, and 10 bases lay outside the gene matches. The CDR3 is 14 residues long. The CDR3 loop reads CSVGGQGDVYEQYF. In DNA, the CDR3 is TGCAGCGTTGGGGGGCAGGGGGATGTTTACGAGCAGTACTTC.

This clone came up once. The CDR3: CASSVRTGLNQPQHF. The CDR3 nucleotides are TGTGCCAGCAGTGTCCGGACAGGGCTAAATCAGCCCCAGCATTTT. The V gene is TRBV2, the J gene TRBJ1-5; 8 positions agree with TRBD1. CDR3 length equals 15 residues. After removal of 4 bases from V and 4 bases from J, the junction contained 6 bases not matched to a gene. The germline V gene has CDR1 SNHLY and CDR2 FYNNEI.

This clone was picked up a small number of times. The chain carries TRBV7-9 and TRBJ1-1; 10 bases are a match to TRBD1. The germline V gene encodes CDR1 SEHNR and CDR2 FQNEAQ (reference sequence). This CDR3 has 14 amino acids. J gave up 7 bases and V 0 bases, and 2 bases lay outside the gene matches. The CDR3: CASSLATGGNEAFF. The CDR3, as DNA: TGTGCCAGCAGCTTAGCGACAGGGGGCAATGAAGCTTTCTTT.

The chain employs TRBV7-8 and TRBJ1-1; D gene uncertain. Trimming shortened V by 8 bases and J by 2 bases, and 15 bases separated the two germline ends. The CDR3 spans 14 residues. Germline loops: CDR1 SGHVS, CDR2 FQNEAQ. The CDR3 is CASGRAAGNTEAFF. DNA for the CDR3: TGTGCCAGCGGGAGGGCAGCAGGAAACACTGAAGCTTTCTTT.

The chain recombines TRBV14 with TRBJ1-3, with 9 bases aligning to TRBD1. Germline trimming cut 4 bases from V and 0 bases from J; bases unmatched to any gene: 10. The CDR3 spans 18 residues. Per germline, CDR1 SGHDN and CDR2 FVKESK. DNA for the CDR3: TGTGCCAGCAGCCTCGGACAGGGGAGAACTTACTCTGGAAACACCATATATTTT. Its protein product is CASSLGQGRTYSGNTIYF. Together with reference TRBV14 and TRBJ1-3, the CDR3 gives the full variable domain: EAGVTQFPSHSVIEKGQTVTLRCDPISGHDNLYWYRRVMGKEIKFLLHFVKESKQDESGMPNNRFLAERTGGTYSTLKVQPAELEDSGVYFCASSLGQGRTYSGNTIYFGEGSWLTVV.